A single sample is the source of the 22 T cell receptor beta chains below, sequenced in a study of vaccination and CD4 T cells after COVID-19. Treatment indicated: 10-day PBMC culture with coronavirus spike peptide pools or control peptides (ViraFEST assay). Prior to the COVID-19 pandemic (2011-2018), the unexposed donor's CD4+ T cells were collected. The antigens these receptors bind are not known. The study sequenced cultured CD4+ T cell DNA using the Oncomine TCR Beta short-read assay. TCRdb called the PCR reads again in MiXCR, with one record for every CDR3 protein. The sample has several thousand distinct CDR3 sequences, about 35% seen once. The source material was CD4+ T cells from blood, cultured in vitro. The receptors here all came from a human donor in good health.

This clonotype was counted a few times. The V and J genes are TRBV7-8 and TRBJ1-3, with D maybe TRBD1 (6 bases). The CDR3 covers 14 residues. V was trimmed by 5 bases and J by 2 bases, leaving 10 bases between them. In germline, CDR1 is SGHVS, CDR2 FQNEAQ. CDR3 DNA sequence: TGTGCCAGCAGCCCACAGGGAGCTGGAAACACCATATATTTT. Translating gives CASSPQGAGNTIYF.

This clonotype was detected only a few times. This rearrangement joins TRBV19 to TRBJ1-1; D is possibly TRBD1 (5 bases). V was cut by 3 bases and J by 1 base, with 12 bases left in between. This CDR3 spans 15 amino acids. The germline V gene has CDR1 LNHDA and CDR2 SQIVND (reference sequence). The CDR3 sequence is CASSMFQGPNTEAFF. CDR3 nucleotide sequence: TGTGCCAGTAGTATGTTCCAGGGTCCGAACACTGAAGCTTTCTTT.

V gene TRBV29-1 combines with J gene TRBJ1-1; a weak D match, TRBD1 (5 bases). Germline-derived CDR1 and CDR2 are SQVTM and ANQGSEA. V shed 2 bases and J shed 4 bases, with 11 bases lying between them. The CDR3 spans 13 residues. This CDR3 is CSVENPGLTEAFF. The DNA of the CDR3 is TGCAGCGTTGAAAATCCAGGGCTCACTGAAGCTTTCTTT.

CDR3 loop: CASYGRLANYGYTF. CDR3 sequence (DNA): TGTGCCAGCTATGGGCGGCTAGCTAACTATGGCTACACCTTC. The chain employs TRBV12-3 or TRBV12-4 and TRBJ1-2; D is undetermined. Trimming cost V 8 bases and J 0 bases, with 13 bases left between them. The CDR3 covers 14 residues.

The chain combines TRBV20-1 with TRBJ2-3, with TRBD1 identical over 9 bases. V gave up 8 bases and J gave up 3 bases; unmatched junction bases: 3. CDR3 size: 12 residues. CDR1 DFQATT and CDR2 SNEGSKA come from the germline V gene (reference sequence). The CDR3 DNA is TGCAGTACCGGGACAGGGACAGATACGCAGTATTTT. Its protein is CSTGTGTDTQYF.

The rearrangement links TRBV18 to TRBJ1-2; no firm D call. V was clipped by 3 bases and J by 6 bases, with 8 bases between them. The CDR3 runs 12 residues. CDR1 and CDR2 (germline): KGHSH, LQKENI. CDR3 coding DNA: TGTGCCAGCTCACCCTCAAGGGATGGCTACACCTTC. It translates to CASSPSRDGYTF.

V usage is TRBV6-2 or TRBV6-3 and J usage is TRBJ1-1; a weak D match, TRBD1 (5 bases). The CDR3 extends over 13 amino acids. Looked up from germline, CDR1 is MNHEY and CDR2 is SVGEGT. The V end was cut by 6 bases, the J end by 4 bases, with 12 bases between. CDR3 coding DNA: TGTGCCAGCAGCCGGGACTCTGGCACTGAAGCTTTCTTT. As protein: CASSRDSGTEAFF.

V gene TRBV11-2 combines with J gene TRBJ1-6, with 12 bases identical to TRBD1. The CDR3 contains 16 residues. The germline V gene has CDR1 SGHAT and CDR2 FQNNGV. J was trimmed by 4 bases and V by 5 bases; bases with no gene match: 3. The CDR3, as DNA: TGTGCCAGCAGCCCGGGACAGGGGGCGTATAATTCACCCCTCCACTTT. Protein product: CASSPGQGAYNSPLHF.

The chain is built from TRBV5-1 and TRBJ1-5, with a possible D match to TRBD1 (6 bases). The CDR3 is made up of 16 amino acids. Trimming took off 4 bases at V and 3 bases at J, with 17 bases between the two ends. Germline values: CDR1 SGHRS, CDR2 YFSETQ. CDR3 DNA: TGCGCCAGCAGCCCCGGGACCACAGGGTCCAATCAGCCCCAGCATTTT. Translating gives CASSPGTTGSNQPQHF.

This clonotype is judged medium-sized. This chain joins TRBV7-2 and TRBJ2-7, with 9 bases fitting TRBD2. CDR1 is SGHTA, CDR2 FQGNSA, per germline. V shed 5 bases, J shed 1 base, and the junction held 12 bases outside the gene matches. The CDR3 runs to 17 residues. This CDR3 is CASSRYLTSGTSYEQYF. As DNA, the CDR3 is TGTGCCAGCAGCCGATACCTGACTAGCGGAACTTCCTACGAGCAGTACTTC. Complete variable domain (other parts from reference TRBV7-2 and TRBJ2-7): GAGVSQSPSNKVTEKGKDVELRCDPISGHTALYWYRQSLGQGLEFLIYFQGNSAPDKSGLPSDRFSAERTGGSVSTLTIQRTQQEDSAVYLCASSRYLTSGTSYEQYFGPGTRLTVT.

The chain joins TRBV3-1 to TRBJ2-1; 10 bases are a match to TRBD2. Trimming cost V 3 bases and J 7 bases; bases outside gene matches: 9. CDR1 is LGHDT and CDR2 is YNNKEL in the germline V gene (reference sequence). This CDR3 has 16 amino acids. This CDR3 reads CASSHLSGGPRNEQFF. The CDR3 DNA sequence: TGTGCCAGCAGCCACCTTAGCGGGGGGCCAAGAAATGAGCAGTTCTTC.

This clonotype was observed a handful of times. The chain combines TRBV7-8 with TRBJ1-1, with no clear D. Germline CDR1 is SGHVS and CDR2 is FQNEAQ. V was shortened by 0 bases and J by 4 bases, with 9 bases between the two germline ends. The CDR3 is made up of 14 amino acids. The CDR3 protein is CASSLASGPTEAFF. The DNA for the CDR3 is TGTGCCAGCAGCTTAGCAAGCGGCCCCACTGAAGCTTTCTTT.

The chain recombines TRBV12-3 or TRBV12-4 with TRBJ1-5; weak D call: TRBD1 (5 bases). The V end lost 6 bases, the J end lost 0 bases, and 9 bases lay between the germline ends. The CDR3 spans 14 residues. The CDR3 coding sequence is TGTGCCAGCAGGGGACTGTATAGCAATCAGCCCCAGCATTTT. This encodes CASRGLYSNQPQHF.

The V call is TRBV12-3 or TRBV12-4, the J call TRBJ1-1; perhaps TRBD1 as D (5 bases). The CDR3 extends over 13 amino acids. The V and J ends lost 3 bases and 5 bases respectively, with 10 bases between them. The DNA of the CDR3 is TGTGCCAGCAGTTTTGGGGGACGAACTGAAGCTTTCTTT. It yields the protein CASSFGGRTEAFF.

V gene TRBV27 combines with J gene TRBJ2-5; D uncertain. Germline CDR1 is MNHEY and CDR2 is SMNVEV (reference sequence). This CDR3 spans 14 amino acids. Trimming removed 5 bases from V and 1 base from J, with 11 bases in between. The CDR3, as DNA: TGTGCCAGCAGTCCCATAGGCAGCCAAGAGACCCAGTACTTC. Translation: CASSPIGSQETQYF.

The chain combines TRBV20-1 with TRBJ1-1; the match to TRBD1 covers 7 bases. The germline V gene has CDR1 DFQATT and CDR2 SNEGSKA (reference sequence). The length of the CDR3 is 13 residues. J lost 5 bases, V lost 5 bases, and 8 bases had no gene match. The CDR3 is CSARDSFGTEAFF. CDR3 bases: TGCAGTGCTCGGGACAGCTTTGGTACTGAAGCTTTCTTT.

This clonotype showed up just a few times. The genes are TRBV6-4 and TRBJ2-2; 9 bases map to TRBD1. The CDR3 extends over 15 amino acids. Trimming took 5 bases from V and 1 from J; bases not matched to a gene: 2. The germline V gene has CDR1 MRHNA and CDR2 SNTAGT. DNA of the CDR3: TGTGCCAGCAGTCCGGGACAGGGGAACACCGGGGAGCTGTTTTTT. Translated, it gives CASSPGQGNTGELFF.

V and J are TRBV6-4 and TRBJ1-5; D is unclear. The germline V and J ends were trimmed by 6 bases and 0 bases, with 6 bases remaining between them. The V gene's germline CDR1 is MRHNA and CDR2 SNTAGT. The CDR3 sequence is 13 residues long. CDR3 amino acids: CASSFDSNQPQHF. The CDR3 DNA reads as TGTGCCAGCAGCTTCGATAGCAATCAGCCCCAGCATTTT.

This clonotype was detected a few times. V is TRBV29-1 and J is TRBJ1-1; 7 bases are a match to TRBD1. Germline V gene lookup returns CDR1 SQVTM and CDR2 ANQGSEA. The CDR3 sequence is 14 residues long. Unmatched junction bases numbered 9, after V lost 8 bases and J lost 0 bases. CDR3 loop: CSTAGTALNTEAFF. As DNA, the CDR3 is TGCAGCACCGCCGGGACAGCCTTGAACACTGAAGCTTTCTTT.

This chain uses TRBV30 with TRBJ2-5; D may be TRBD1 (6 bases). V lost 4 bases to trimming and J lost 1 base, with 16 bases between them. This CDR3 contains 15 residues. Germline loops: CDR1 GTSNPN, CDR2 SVGIG (reference sequence). The CDR3 sequence is CAWTVLGHSQETQYF. CDR3 coding DNA: TGTGCCTGGACCGTTCTGGGACACAGCCAAGAGACCCAGTACTTC. Drawing the rest from reference TRBV30 and TRBJ2-5, the complete variable domain is SQTIHQWPATLVQPVGSPLSLECTVEGTSNPNLYWYRQAAGRGLQLLFYSVGIGQISSEVPQNLSASRPQDRQFILSSKKLLLSDSGFYLCAWTVLGHSQETQYFGPGTRLLVL.

V usage is TRBV6-1 and J usage is TRBJ1-3, with a possible D match to TRBD1 (6 bases). CDR1 is MNHNS, CDR2 SASEGT, per germline. V was cut by 6 bases and J by 0 bases, with 9 bases left in between. This CDR3 is built from 14 residues. The CDR3 DNA follows: TGTGCCAGCAGAAGGGGGTCCTCTGGAAACACCATATATTTT. Translating gives CASRRGSSGNTIYF.

The CDR3 DNA reads as TGTGCCAGCAGCTTAGGAACAGAGTCTTATGGCTACACCTTC. This encodes CASSLGTESYGYTF. The chain recombines TRBV7-9 with TRBJ1-2, with D unclear. CDR3 length: 14 amino acids. V shed 1 base and J shed 5 bases, with 11 bases lying between them. Germline V CDR1 and CDR2: SEHNR, FQNEAQ (reference sequence).